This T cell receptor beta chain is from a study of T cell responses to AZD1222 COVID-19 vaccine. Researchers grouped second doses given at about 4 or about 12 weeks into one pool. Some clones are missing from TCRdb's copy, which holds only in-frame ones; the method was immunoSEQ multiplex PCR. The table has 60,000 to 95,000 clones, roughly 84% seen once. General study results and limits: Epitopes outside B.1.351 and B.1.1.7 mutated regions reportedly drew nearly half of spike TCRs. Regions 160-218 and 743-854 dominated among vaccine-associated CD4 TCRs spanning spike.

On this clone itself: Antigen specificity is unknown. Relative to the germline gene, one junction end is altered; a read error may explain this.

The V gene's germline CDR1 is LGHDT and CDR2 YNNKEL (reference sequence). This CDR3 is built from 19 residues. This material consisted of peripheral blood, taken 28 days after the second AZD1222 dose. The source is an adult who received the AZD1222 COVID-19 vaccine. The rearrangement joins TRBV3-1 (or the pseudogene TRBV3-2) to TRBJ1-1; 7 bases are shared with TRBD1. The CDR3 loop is CAGSQDGGEGAGVNTEAFF. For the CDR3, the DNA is TGTGCCGGCAGCCAAGATGGGGGAGAGGGGGCCGGAGTGAACACTGAAGCTTTCTTT.